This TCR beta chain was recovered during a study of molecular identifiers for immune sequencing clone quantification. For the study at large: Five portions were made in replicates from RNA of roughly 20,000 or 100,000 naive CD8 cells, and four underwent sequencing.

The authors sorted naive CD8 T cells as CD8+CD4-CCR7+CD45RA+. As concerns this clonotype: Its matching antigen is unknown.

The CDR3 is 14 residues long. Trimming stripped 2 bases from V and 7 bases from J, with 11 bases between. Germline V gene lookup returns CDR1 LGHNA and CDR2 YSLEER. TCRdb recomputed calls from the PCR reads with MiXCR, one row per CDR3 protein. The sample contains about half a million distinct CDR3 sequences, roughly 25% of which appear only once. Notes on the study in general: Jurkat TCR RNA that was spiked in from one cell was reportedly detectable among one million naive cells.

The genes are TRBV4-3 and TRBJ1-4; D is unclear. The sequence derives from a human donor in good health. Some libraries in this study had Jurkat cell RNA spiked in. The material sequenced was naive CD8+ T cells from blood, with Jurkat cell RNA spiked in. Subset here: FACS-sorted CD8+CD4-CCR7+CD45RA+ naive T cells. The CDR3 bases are TGCGCCAGCAGCCAACTTAATCCCGGTGAAAAACTGTTTTTT. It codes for CASSQLNPGEKLFF.